What follows is one T cell receptor (beta chain) and its context. Its antigen is still unknown. These data are taken from a study of molecular identifiers for immune sequencing clone quantification. Study-level results: Should identical TCR molecules share a barcode, the sizes of highly expanded clones could be underestimated. Over 98% of effector molecules, but under 1% in naive cells, were held by clones with more than 20 RNA copies.

Bulk TCR libraries were made with methods that had been previously described and with listed TCR primers. One entry per CDR3 protein results from TCRdb running MiXCR on the PCR reads. The table records 460,000 or so distinct CDR3 sequences, 25% of them present only once. Trimming left V 7 bases short and J 4 bases short, with 14 bases between. This CDR3 has 14 amino acids. This chain joins TRBV12-3 or TRBV12-4 and TRBJ2-1; possibly TRBD1 for D (5 bases). The sequence derives from a human donor in good health. Some libraries in this study had Jurkat cell RNA spiked in. Input material: naive CD8+ T cells from blood, with Jurkat cell RNA spiked in. As for subset: FACS-sorted CD8+CD4-CCR7+CD45RA+ naive T cells. CDR3 DNA sequence: TGTGCCAGCACCCCTTCAGACAGATACAATGAGCAGTTCTTC. It is translated as CASTPSDRYNEQFF.